This T cell receptor beta chain was sequenced during a study of blood T cell repertoires in COVID-19. Study overall: Nucleic acid was either cDNA or gDNA, and it came from T cells, B-cell-depleted T cells, or PBMCs.

TCRdb's table, derived via immunoSEQ multiplex PCR, lists solely in-frame clones and lacks some. This table has approximately 140,000 clones, 84% appearing once. This CDR3 is built from 15 residues. Looked up from germline, CDR1 is ENHRY and CDR2 is SYGVKD. V lost 3 bases and J lost 1, with 12 bases in between. Cohorts were determined from participant-reported clinical history. Sequenced sample: PBMCs or T cells enriched from blood (not recorded which). The chain has TRBV10-3 and TRBJ1-1, with D hard to call. The sequence was collected from a woman between 50 and 59 years old who had been exposed to COVID-19. The CDR3 reads CAISDRGNGNTEAFF. The CDR3 bases are TGTGCCATCAGTGATCGAGGGAATGGGAACACTGAAGCTTTCTTT.